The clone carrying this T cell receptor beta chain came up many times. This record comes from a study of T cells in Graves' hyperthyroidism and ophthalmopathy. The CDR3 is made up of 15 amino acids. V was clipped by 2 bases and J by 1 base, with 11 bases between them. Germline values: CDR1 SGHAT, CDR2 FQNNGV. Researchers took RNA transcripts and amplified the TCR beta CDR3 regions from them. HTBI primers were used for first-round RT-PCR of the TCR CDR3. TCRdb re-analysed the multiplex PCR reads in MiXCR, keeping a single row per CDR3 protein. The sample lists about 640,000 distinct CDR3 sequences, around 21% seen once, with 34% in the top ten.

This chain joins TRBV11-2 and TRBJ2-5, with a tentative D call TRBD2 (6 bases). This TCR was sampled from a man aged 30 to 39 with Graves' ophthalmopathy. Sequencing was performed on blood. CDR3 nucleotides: TGTGCCAGCAGCTTAAGCGACGGGGGCCAAGAGACCCAGTACTTC. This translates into CASSLSDGGQETQYF.